The clone carrying this T cell receptor (beta chain) was picked up many times. Its specificity is unknown. Synthesis of cDNA was performed by 5'RACE using 10-nucleotide random UMIs. TCRdb itself ran the 5' RACE reads through MiXCR, one entry per CDR3 protein. The sample lists about 28,000 distinct CDR3 sequences; roughly an eighth were seen once. Germline V lookup: CDR1 SGHNT, CDR2 YYREEE (reference sequence). The CDR3 is made up of 14 amino acids. J lost 9 bases, V lost 4 bases, and 12 bases had no gene match. The sample is drawn from a study of neurological immune-mediated disorders. Study conclusions and caveats: The absence of shared CDR3 amino acid sequences among expanded clones across subjects suggests private repertoires in all groups. The highest TCR clonal expansion occurred in HTLV-1-associated myelopathy; multiple sclerosis fell below healthy controls.

What was sequenced was PBMCs. The clonotype originates from a woman aged 55-75 years in good health. V is TRBV5-4 and J is TRBJ2-7; 8 nucleotides align to TRBD1. DNA of the CDR3: TGTGCCAGCAGCCCCAGTAGGGACAGGTTTGGGCAGTACTTC. Protein: CASSPSRDRFGQYF.